A selection of T cell receptor beta chains follows, all from one sample in a study of early stage breast cancer tumors. Using immunoSEQ multiplex PCR, the repertoire was profiled, and TCRdb retains in-frame clones only, with some absent. The table includes around 28,000 clones, about 80% detected once. The sample consisted of blood. These receptors originate from a person aged 55 to 69 with breast cancer. CDR3s include the opening cysteine and the closing phenylalanine or tryptophan. The order of the fields is V gene, clone size, CDR3 protein. Clone sizes are given selectively: once, few, many, or a class where the clone is expanded.

V: TRBV5-4
size: .
CDR3: CASSLVPDRENTEAFF

V: TRBV29-1
size: .
CDR3: CSVERQGTGGNYGYTF

V: TRBV6-1
size: .
CDR3: CAISDPGLGDYGYTF

V: TRBV5-4
size: .
CDR3: CASSSQGATETQYF

V: TRBV11-2
size: few
CDR3: CASSQLVLGSAFF

V: TRBV5-4
size: .
CDR3: CASSSWTGNEQYF

V: TRBV9
size: few
CDR3: CASSPSGQGTEAFF

V: TRBV19
size: .
CDR3: CASKARAGVRGYGYTF

V: TRBV18
size: .
CDR3: CASSPPFGLDEQFF

V: TRBV30
size: .
CDR3: CAWSLTGDQPQHF

V: TRBV9
size: .
CDR3: CASSGAGLGNTIYF

V: TRBV5-6
size: .
CDR3: CASSSTRPRWGETQYF

V: TRBV5-4
size: .
CDR3: CASSSAGTGNYGYTF

V: TRBV30
size: .
CDR3: CAWSGLAGSSYNEQFF

V: TRBV7-2
size: .
CDR3: CASSRRRDRSYEQYF

V: TRBV5-6
size: once
CDR3: CASSLYGVQETQYF

V: TRBV2
size: .
CDR3: CASSELSGMVNQPQHF

V: TRBV7-9
size: few
CDR3: CASSPWTGWTGELFF

V: TRBV9
size: .
CDR3: CASSLGQGSDTQYF

V: TRBV7-2
size: .
CDR3: CASSLAGTGAPYEQYF

V: TRBV7-9
size: .
CDR3: CASLLAGRLDTQYF

V: TRBV5-6
size: .
CDR3: CASNIPGQGEETQYF

V: TRBV7-8
size: .
CDR3: CASSPGLSGELFF

V: TRBV5-1
size: once
CDR3: CASSLVGGLPQNEQFF

V: TRBV7-8
size: few
CDR3: CASSLLGAGGAGELFF

V: TRBV5-4
size: .
CDR3: CASSLADRGRDSGGYTF

V: TRBV30
size: .
CDR3: CAWSLGGASTNEKLFF

V: TRBV5-8
size: .
CDR3: CASSLEGWEGQPQHF

V: TRBV6-5
size: .
CDR3: CASSSPGQGAYEQYF

V: TRBV4-2
size: .
CDR3: CASSPPGLASDYEQYF

V: TRBV30
size: .
CDR3: CAWVNAGGAGGYTF

V: TRBV7-6
size: .
CDR3: CASSPRQSNQPQHF

V: TRBV5-6
size: .
CDR3: CASSPTGAKNIQYF

V: TRBV30
size: .
CDR3: CAWSTDREVEKLFF

V: TRBV9
size: .
CDR3: CASSVGATGYNEQFF

V: TRBV6-1
size: once
CDR3: CASTSRASGINEQFF

V: TRBV7-9
size: .
CDR3: CASRDRGWDIQYF

V: TRBV27
size: few
CDR3: CASSPYQGYEQYF

V: TRBV6-6
size: .
CDR3: CASSSTGLPNQPQHF

V: TRBV7-9
size: .
CDR3: CASSEQGSGTQYF

V: TRBV4-1
size: .
CDR3: CASSQEGIREQYF